This T cell receptor beta chain derives from a study of blood T cell repertoires in COVID-19. Study-level information: Samples came from the United States, Italy and Spain, spanning acute and convalescent COVID-19. PBMCs, B-cell-depleted T cells, or T cells provided the cDNA or gDNA that made up the material.

This clone was seen only a few times. Per the study methods: Estimates of nucleated cell counts were drawn from the amplification of reference gene primers. The method was immunoSEQ multiplex PCR; TCRdb's version includes in-frame clones alone and lacks a portion of them. V and J calls plus clone size are reproduced from that table; the DNA served to infer D and trimming. The data contain around 25,000 clones, approximately 72% of them singletons. Enrollment of patients from Seattle took place during active infection, with longitudinal follow-up. Trimming cost V 0 bases and J 6 bases; bases outside gene matches: 10. The germline V gene encodes CDR1 SGHRS and CDR2 YFSETQ. The CDR3 has 16 amino acids.

Input material: peripheral blood. This sequence originates from a man in his forties or fifties with COVID-19, enrolled during active disease. The chain employs TRBV5-1 and TRBJ1-2; the match to TRBD1 covers 8 bases. This CDR3 reads CASSLGATTGGDGYTF. CDR3 bases: TGCGCCAGCAGCTTGGGTGCTACCACAGGGGGGGATGGCTACACCTTC.